This record concerns one TCR beta chain sequence. What it binds is not known. The germline V gene encodes CDR1 SGHNT and CDR2 YYREEE (reference sequence). This CDR3 is built from 16 residues. V shed 6 bases and J 2 bases; nucleotides not matched to a gene: 10. The sample is drawn from a study of Tregs in tolerant kidney transplant recipients. Study conclusions and caveats: The most relevant donor-specific Treg TCRbeta repertoire apparently came from expansion with activated donor B cells. Findings come from small patient numbers and require larger validation.

Measured with immunoSEQ multiplex PCR; TCRdb has only the in-frame clones, and not every one. This table has under 300,000 clones, 80% to 85% appearing once. Unstimulated regulatory T cells (CD4+CD25+CD127-), CD4+CD25- non-regulatory cells, CD4 and CD8 cells were FACS-sorted from thawed PBMCs. The J gene is TRBJ2-2, the V gene TRBV5-4; the match to TRBD1 covers 7 bases. The receptor was derived from a human donor in good health. Sequenced material: CD4+ T cells from blood. CDR3 coding DNA: TGTGCCAGCATGAGGAGACAGGGCAGTAACACCGGGGAGCTGTTTTTT. Amino acids: CASMRRQGSNTGELFF.